The 31 T cell receptor beta chains reported below all come from one sample, sequenced in a study of cytomegalovirus exposure and HLA in healthy donors. Primers for the PCR totalled 60 Vbeta and 13 Jbeta. The table came from immunoSEQ multiplex PCR; TCRdb's copy has only in-frame clones and leaves some out. In the table there are about 160,000 clones, about 88% of which are singletons. Source material: PBMCs. The receptors stem from a woman aged 18-29 years in good health and CMV-seronegative.

This sequence joins TRBV27 and TRBJ1-5; D might be TRBD1 (5 bases). V was clipped by 6 bases and J by 7 bases, with 13 bases between them. The CDR3 runs to 13 residues. Germline V gives CDR1 MNHEY, CDR2 SMNVEV (reference sequence). Here the CDR3 DNA reads TGTGCCAGCAGCCAAGGGGTGAGGCAGCCCCAGCATTTT. Amino acid sequence: CASSQGVRQPQHF.

The J gene is TRBJ2-3, the V gene TRBV7-2; TRBD1 aligns across 7 bases. CDR3 size: 15 residues. The germline V gene encodes CDR1 SGHTA and CDR2 FQGNSA. Trimming took 5 bases from V and 1 from J; bases not matched to a gene: 6. For the CDR3, the DNA is TGTGCCAGCAGCCCCCGACAGGGCGGCACAGATACGCAGTATTTT. It yields the protein CASSPRQGGTDTQYF.

The chain couples TRBV6-6 to TRBJ2-7; D might be TRBD2 (5 bases). V was cut by 2 bases and J by 0 bases, with 11 bases left in between. This CDR3 is built from 15 residues. Germline V CDR1 and CDR2: MNHNY, SVGAGI (reference sequence). This CDR3 reads CASSYISGGSYEQYF. CDR3 coding DNA: TGTGCCAGCAGTTACATAAGCGGAGGCTCCTACGAGCAGTACTTC.

The chain employs TRBV5-1 and TRBJ2-3; D may be TRBD2 (6 bases). CDR1 is SGHRS and CDR2 is YFSETQ in the germline V gene. CDR3 length: 16 amino acids. V was shortened by 1 base and J by 1 base, with 13 bases between the two germline ends. CDR3 in amino acids: CASSLPEGGGTDTQYF. The CDR3 nucleotides read TGCGCCAGCAGCTTGCCGGAAGGCGGGGGCACAGATACGCAGTATTTT.

The rearrangement links TRBV6-1 to TRBJ2-4; TRBD1 aligns across 9 bases. The CDR3 is made up of 15 amino acids. The V gene's germline CDR1 is MNHNS and CDR2 SASEGT. The J segment lost 5 bases and the V segment lost 6 bases, leaving 8 bases of the junction unmatched. The CDR3 DNA follows: TGTGCCAGCAGACTCACAGGGGGCGAAGAAAACATTCAGTACTTC. As protein: CASRLTGGEENIQYF.

The chain links TRBV2 to TRBJ2-5; the D gene is possibly TRBD2 (6 bases). Deletions cut 6 bases from V and 4 bases from J, with 18 bases between. CDR1 is SNHLY and CDR2 is FYNNEI in the germline V gene. The CDR3 sequence is 15 residues long. Written as DNA, the CDR3 is TGTGCCAGCAGAAGGGGACGCCTCGGGGGAGAGACCCAGTACTTC. Protein: CASRRGRLGGETQYF.

This clone is a singleton in its sample. The chain has TRBV27 and TRBJ1-1; D may be TRBD1 (5 bases). The CDR3 length is 15 residues. V was pared by 6 bases and J by 5 bases, with 19 bases between. Germline loops: CDR1 MNHEY, CDR2 SMNVEV (reference sequence). This chain's CDR3 is CASRPLLGQGTEAFF. CDR3 bases: TGTGCCAGCAGACCCCTCTTAGGGCAGGGAACTGAAGCTTTCTTT.

On this clone itself: Distinct nucleotide sequences in the sample also encode this CDR3. The rearrangement uses TRBV19 and TRBJ2-5; D is ambiguous. Deletions cut 5 bases from V and 2 bases from J, with 6 bases between. The germline V gene has CDR1 LNHDA and CDR2 SQIVND (reference sequence). The CDR3 is made up of 12 amino acids. The CDR3 loop is CASSPGQETQYF. The CDR3 nucleotides read TGTGCCAGTAGTCCAGGTCAAGAGACCCAGTACTTC.

This rearrangement joins TRBV12-5 to TRBJ2-7; possibly TRBD1 for D (6 bases). The germline CDR1 and CDR2 sequences are LGHNT and FRNRAP. This CDR3 comprises 12 residues. V lost 5 bases and J lost 5, with 10 bases in between. CDR3 in DNA: TGTGCTAGTGGTCACAGGGACCACGAGCAGTACTTC. It specifies CASGHRDHEQYF.

The chain couples TRBV19 to TRBJ2-5; 9 bases agree with TRBD2. Germline V CDR1 and CDR2: LNHDA, SQIVND (reference sequence). V trimming: 2 bases; J trimming: 5 bases; junction bases outside the gene matches: 6. The CDR3 loop spans 15 amino acids. The CDR3 here is CASSITSGWYETQYF. The CDR3 DNA reads as TGTGCCAGTAGTATAACTAGCGGGTGGTATGAGACCCAGTACTTC.

Concerning this clone: Because it lacks the conserved phenylalanine or tryptophan at the end, this CDR3 is likely a read error. V usage is TRBV15 and J usage is TRBJ1-1; 8 bases map to TRBD1. The CDR3 is 15 residues long. V lost 1 base and J lost 2; bases outside the gene matches: 3. Germline V lookup: CDR1 LNHNV, CDR2 YYDKDF (reference sequence). CDR3 protein: CATSRATGVNTEAFL. CDR3 in DNA: TGTGCCACCAGCAGAGCGACAGGGGTCAACACTGAAGCTTTCCTT.

The V gene is TRBV7-9, the J gene TRBJ1-4; D is perhaps TRBD1 (6 bases). V lost 4 bases to trimming and J lost 8 bases, with 14 bases between them. The CDR3 length is 14 residues. CDR1 is SEHNR and CDR2 is FQNEAQ in the germline V gene (reference sequence). The CDR3 coding sequence is TGTGCCAGCAGCTCAGGAACAGGGTGGGAAAAACTGTTTTTT. Translated, it gives CASSSGTGWEKLFF.

The rearrangement links TRBV6-1 to TRBJ2-7, with a possible D match to TRBD2 (5 bases). The germline gives CDR1 MNHNS, CDR2 SASEGT. The length of the CDR3 is 15 residues. V was cut by 1 base and J by 3 bases, with 13 bases left in between. The CDR3 loop reads CASSEVSLALYEQYF. In nucleotides, the CDR3 is TGTGCCAGCAGTGAAGTGAGCCTAGCTCTCTACGAGCAGTACTTC.

The chain carries TRBV28 and TRBJ2-1, with a weak D call TRBD1 (7 bases). From germline, CDR1 is MDHEN and CDR2 SYDVKM. CDR3 size: 15 residues. Trimming left V 6 bases short and J 5 bases short, with 17 bases between. CDR3 sequence reads: CASRDNRGLNNEQFF. The CDR3 DNA reads as TGTGCCAGCAGAGATAACAGGGGACTGAACAATGAGCAGTTCTTC.

V and J are TRBV5-3 and TRBJ2-3; 13 nucleotides line up with TRBD2. TRBV5-3 is an ORF; its function is uncertain. The CDR3 covers 17 residues. Losses at the gene ends were 6 bases for V and 3 bases for J; bases not matched to a gene: 10. The CDR3 DNA reads as TGTGCCAGAATGACCAGAGGACTAGCGGGAGATACAGATACGCAGTATTTT. As protein: CARMTRGLAGDTDTQYF.

This chain links TRBV6-5 with TRBJ2-2; TRBD2 aligns across 12 bases. The germline gives CDR1 MNHEY, CDR2 SVGAGI. J was trimmed by 7 bases and V by 8 bases; bases with no gene match: 5. The CDR3 contains 14 residues. CDR3 sequence reads: CASWKGLAGGELFF. CDR3 sequence (DNA): TGTGCCAGCTGGAAGGGACTAGCGGGCGGGGAGCTGTTTTTT.

This chain joins TRBV28 and TRBJ1-2, with D hard to call. The length of the CDR3 is 14 residues. Germline V gene sequence: CDR1 MDHEN, CDR2 SYDVKM. V was pared by 2 bases and J by 6 bases, with 13 bases between. This CDR3 reads CASSLDTTWDGYTF. The CDR3 DNA reads TGTGCCAGCAGTTTAGATACTACTTGGGATGGCTACACCTTC.

The chain links TRBV19 to TRBJ2-6; tentatively, D is TRBD1 (6 bases). Germline lookup yields CDR1 LNHDA and CDR2 SQIVND (reference sequence). This CDR3 region has 17 residues. The germline V and J ends were trimmed by 5 bases and 0 bases, with 14 bases remaining between them. This chain's CDR3 is CASSPDRFYSGANVLTF. The DNA for the CDR3 is TGTGCCAGTAGTCCGGACAGATTTTACTCTGGGGCCAACGTCCTGACTTTC.

This clone came up a few times. The chain is built from TRBV13 and TRBJ1-5, with 8 bases lining up with TRBD1. After removal of 4 bases from V and 7 bases from J, the junction contained 6 bases not matched to a gene. The CDR3 contains 14 residues. The germline CDR1 and CDR2 sequences are PRHDT and FYEKMQ (reference sequence). CDR3 DNA: TGTGCCAGCAGCTCCGGACAGGGCGGACAGCCCCAGCATTTT. It specifies CASSSGQGGQPQHF.

The chain combines TRBV6-6 with TRBJ2-7; TRBD2 might be the D (5 bases). Germline V gene sequence: CDR1 MNHNY, CDR2 SVGAGI (reference sequence). The CDR3 is 13 amino acids. V was clipped by 6 bases and J by 2 bases, with 11 bases between them. As DNA, the CDR3 is TGTGCCAGCAGCAACGGGATCCCCTACGAGCAGTACTTC. Translation gives CASSNGIPYEQYF.

This clone was counted a few times. V is TRBV2 and J is TRBJ2-7, with 7 bases fitting TRBD1. This CDR3 is 14 amino acids long. Germline lookup yields CDR1 SNHLY and CDR2 FYNNEI. J was trimmed by 3 bases and V by 3 bases; bases with no gene match: 5. The CDR3 DNA is TGTGCCAGCAGTGATCGGGACAGCGTCTACGAGCAGTACTTC. Its protein is CASSDRDSVYEQYF.

The chain links TRBV7-9 to TRBJ2-1; no clear D gene. The CDR3 contains 15 residues. Looked up from germline, CDR1 is SEHNR and CDR2 is FQNEAQ (reference sequence). V dropped 5 bases and J dropped 6 bases, with 17 bases sitting between them. CDR3 sequence reads: CASSVFISGVNEQFF. The CDR3 DNA is TGTGCCAGCAGCGTATTTATTAGTGGAGTCAATGAGCAGTTCTTC. Filled out from reference TRBV7-9 and TRBJ2-1, the complete variable domain reads DTGVSQNPRHKITKRGQNVTFRCDPISEHNRLYWYRQTLGQGPEFLTYFQNEAQLEKSRLLSDRFSAERPKGSFSTLEIQRTEQGDSAMYLCASSVFISGVNEQFFGPGTRLTVL.

The rearrangement links TRBV11-1 to TRBJ2-2; D may be TRBD1 (5 bases). Looked up from germline, CDR1 is SGHAT and CDR2 is FQDESV (reference sequence). CDR3 size: 13 residues. V lost 5 bases, J lost 5 bases, and 9 bases lay in between. The CDR3 DNA follows: TGTGCCAGCAGCCAGGGAACGACCGGGGAGCTGTTTTTT. This codes for CASSQGTTGELFF.

The J gene is TRBJ1-6, the V gene TRBV19, with 8 bases matching TRBD1. V was pared by 1 base and J by 9 bases, with 8 bases of the junction left unmatched. There are 16 residues in the CDR3. The germline V gene has CDR1 LNHDA and CDR2 SQIVND (reference sequence). The CDR3 sequence: CASSIGGRGRISPLHF. The CDR3 DNA follows: TGTGCCAGTAGTATAGGGGGCAGGGGGCGTATTTCACCCCTCCACTTT.

The CDR3 coding sequence is TGTGCCAGCAACCCGGGGGCTACACTAGCGGAGAGCACCGGCGAGCAGTACTTC. This codes for CASNPGATLAESTGEQYF. This chain joins TRBV7-9 and TRBJ2-7; 8 bases line up with TRBD2. Germline CDR1 reads SEHNR; CDR2 reads FQNEAQ (reference sequence). CDR3 length: 18 amino acids. Losses at the gene ends were 7 bases for V and 6 bases for J; bases not matched to a gene: 23.

This chain uses TRBV7-2 with TRBJ2-7, with 8 bases that match TRBD2. The junction had 8 bases not matched to a gene; V was cut back by 5 bases and J by 2 bases. There are 15 residues in the CDR3. Germline values: CDR1 SGHTA, CDR2 FQGNSA. Here the CDR3 reads CASSPSGGGTYEQYF. CDR3 DNA: TGTGCCAGCAGCCCGTCCGGGGGGGGTACCTACGAGCAGTACTTC.

This sequence joins TRBV4-1 and TRBJ1-5; D is possibly TRBD1 (6 bases). Per the germline V gene, CDR1 is MGHRA and CDR2 is YSYEKL. This CDR3 has 15 amino acids. The V end lost 0 bases, the J end lost 8 bases, and 14 bases lay between the germline ends. For the CDR3, the DNA is TGCGCCAGCAGCCAAGATCCAGGGGAATCGGAGCCCCAGCATTTT. This encodes CASSQDPGESEPQHF.

The chain uses TRBV28 and TRBJ2-5; D perhaps matches TRBD2 (5 bases). Trimming shortened V by 5 bases and J by 2 bases, and 18 bases separated the two germline ends. Germline CDR1 MDHEN, CDR2 SYDVKM. This CDR3 spans 16 amino acids. CDR3 region: CASSPNALRDQETQYF. The CDR3 DNA reads as TGTGCCAGCAGTCCTAACGCTCTGAGGGATCAAGAGACCCAGTACTTC.

Details on this clone: The same CDR3 also results from other DNA sequences found in this sample. The rearrangement uses TRBV30 and TRBJ1-2; 9 positions agree with TRBD1. With 3 bases clipped from V and 0 bases from J, the junction kept 2 bases outside the gene matches. Germline loops: CDR1 GTSNPN, CDR2 SVGIG (reference sequence). The CDR3 runs 14 residues. The CDR3 is CAWSRQGANYGYTF. The CDR3 DNA reads as TGTGCCTGGAGCCGACAGGGGGCTAACTATGGCTACACCTTC.

This chain links TRBV5-6 with TRBJ2-7; TRBD2 matches at 11 bases. The CDR3 covers 15 residues. Per germline, CDR1 SGHDT and CDR2 YYEEEE. With 4 bases clipped from V and 4 bases from J, the junction kept 7 bases outside the gene matches. The CDR3 DNA reads as TGTGCCAGCAGCCCTAGACTAGCGGGAATATACGAGCAGTACTTC. Protein sequence: CASSPRLAGIYEQYF. The full variable domain, with the rest looked up from reference TRBV5-6 and TRBJ2-7, is DAGVTQSPTHLIKTRGQQVTLRCSPKSGHDTVSWYQQALGQGPQFIFQYYEEEERQRGNFPDRFSGHQFPNYSSELNVNALLLGDSALYLCASSPRLAGIYEQYFGPGTRLTVT.

The CDR3, as DNA: TGTGCCAGCAGCGCCACTAGCGAATCCAGCTACGAGCAGTACTTC. This translates into CASSATSESSYEQYF. The rearrangement links TRBV28 to TRBJ2-7; 7 nucleotides align to TRBD2. V shed 6 bases and J 3 bases; nucleotides not matched to a gene: 11. The CDR3 totals 15 residues. CDR1 is MDHEN, CDR2 SYDVKM, per germline.